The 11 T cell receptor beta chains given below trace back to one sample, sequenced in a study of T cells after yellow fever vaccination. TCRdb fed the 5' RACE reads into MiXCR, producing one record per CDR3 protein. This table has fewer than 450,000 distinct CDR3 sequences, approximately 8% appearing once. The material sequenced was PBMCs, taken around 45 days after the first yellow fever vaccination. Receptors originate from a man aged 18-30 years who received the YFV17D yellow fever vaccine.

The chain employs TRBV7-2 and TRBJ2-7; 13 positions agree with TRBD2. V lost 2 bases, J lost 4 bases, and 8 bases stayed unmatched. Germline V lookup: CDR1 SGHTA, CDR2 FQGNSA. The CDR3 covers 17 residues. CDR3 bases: TGTGCCAGCAGCTTATGTGGACTAGCGGGGGCGTATTACGAGCAGTACTTC. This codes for CASSLCGLAGAYYEQYF.

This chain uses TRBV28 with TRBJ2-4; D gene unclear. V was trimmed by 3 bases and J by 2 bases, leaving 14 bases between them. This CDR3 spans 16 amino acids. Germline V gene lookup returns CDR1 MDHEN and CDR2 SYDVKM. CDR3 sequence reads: CASSFRPGSSKNIQYF. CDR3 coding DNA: TGTGCCAGCAGTTTTCGGCCGGGCTCCTCCAAAAACATTCAGTACTTC.

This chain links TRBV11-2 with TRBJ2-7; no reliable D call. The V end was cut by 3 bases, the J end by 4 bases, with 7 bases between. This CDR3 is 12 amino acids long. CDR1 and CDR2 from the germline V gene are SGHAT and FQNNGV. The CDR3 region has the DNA TGTGCCAGCAGCTTCCGCCCTTACGAGCAGTACTTC. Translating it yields CASSFRPYEQYF.

CDR3 region: CASSLGLYGYTF. The CDR3 coding sequence is TGTGCCAGCAGTTTAGGGCTCTATGGCTACACCTTC. This rearrangement joins TRBV12-3 or TRBV12-4 to TRBJ1-2; D not resolved. CDR3 size: 12 residues. The V gene lost 1 base and the J gene lost 4 bases, with 4 bases spanning the gap.

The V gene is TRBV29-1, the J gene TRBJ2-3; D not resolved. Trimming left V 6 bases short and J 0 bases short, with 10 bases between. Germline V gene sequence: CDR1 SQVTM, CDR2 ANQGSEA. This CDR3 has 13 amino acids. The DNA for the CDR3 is TGCAGCGTCCCCTTGACTAGCACAGATACGCAGTATTTT. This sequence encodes CSVPLTSTDTQYF.

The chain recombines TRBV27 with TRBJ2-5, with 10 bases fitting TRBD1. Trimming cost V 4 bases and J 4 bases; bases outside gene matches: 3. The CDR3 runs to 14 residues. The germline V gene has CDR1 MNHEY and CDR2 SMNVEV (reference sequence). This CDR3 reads CASSSRDRGETQYF. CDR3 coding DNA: TGTGCCAGCAGTTCCCGGGACAGGGGAGAGACCCAGTACTTC.

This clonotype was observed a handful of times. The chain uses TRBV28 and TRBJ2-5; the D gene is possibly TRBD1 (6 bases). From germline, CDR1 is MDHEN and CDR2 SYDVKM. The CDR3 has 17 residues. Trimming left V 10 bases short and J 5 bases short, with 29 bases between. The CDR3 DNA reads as TGTGCCACCACTCCCCCCCCGATGAGGCCTCAGGGGGAGACCCAGTACTTC. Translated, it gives CATTPPPMRPQGETQYF.

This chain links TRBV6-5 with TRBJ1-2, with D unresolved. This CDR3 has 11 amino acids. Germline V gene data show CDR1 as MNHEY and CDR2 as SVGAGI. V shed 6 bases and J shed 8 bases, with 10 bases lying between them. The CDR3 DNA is TGTGCCAGCAGAGCGGCTGAAGGCTACACCTTC. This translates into CASRAAEGYTF.

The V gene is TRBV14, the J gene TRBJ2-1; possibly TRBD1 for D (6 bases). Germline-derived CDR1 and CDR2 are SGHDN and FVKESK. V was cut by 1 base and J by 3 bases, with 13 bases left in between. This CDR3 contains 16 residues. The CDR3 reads CASSQALGANYNEQFF. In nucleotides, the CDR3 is TGTGCCAGCAGCCAAGCTCTGGGGGCCAACTACAATGAGCAGTTCTTC.

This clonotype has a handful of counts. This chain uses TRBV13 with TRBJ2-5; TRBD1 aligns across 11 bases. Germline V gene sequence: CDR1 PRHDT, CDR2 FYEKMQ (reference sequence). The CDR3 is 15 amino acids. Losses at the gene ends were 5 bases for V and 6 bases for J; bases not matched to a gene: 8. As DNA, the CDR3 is TGTGCCAGCAGCAGCGGACAGGGGGCGAGCAAGACCCAGTACTTC. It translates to CASSSGQGASKTQYF.

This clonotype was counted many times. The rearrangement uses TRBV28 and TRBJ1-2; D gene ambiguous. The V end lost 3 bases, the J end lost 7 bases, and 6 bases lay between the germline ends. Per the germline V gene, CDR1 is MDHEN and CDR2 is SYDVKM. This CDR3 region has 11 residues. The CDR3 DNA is TGTGCCAGCAGTTTGGGTTTTGGCTACACCTTC. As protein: CASSLGFGYTF.